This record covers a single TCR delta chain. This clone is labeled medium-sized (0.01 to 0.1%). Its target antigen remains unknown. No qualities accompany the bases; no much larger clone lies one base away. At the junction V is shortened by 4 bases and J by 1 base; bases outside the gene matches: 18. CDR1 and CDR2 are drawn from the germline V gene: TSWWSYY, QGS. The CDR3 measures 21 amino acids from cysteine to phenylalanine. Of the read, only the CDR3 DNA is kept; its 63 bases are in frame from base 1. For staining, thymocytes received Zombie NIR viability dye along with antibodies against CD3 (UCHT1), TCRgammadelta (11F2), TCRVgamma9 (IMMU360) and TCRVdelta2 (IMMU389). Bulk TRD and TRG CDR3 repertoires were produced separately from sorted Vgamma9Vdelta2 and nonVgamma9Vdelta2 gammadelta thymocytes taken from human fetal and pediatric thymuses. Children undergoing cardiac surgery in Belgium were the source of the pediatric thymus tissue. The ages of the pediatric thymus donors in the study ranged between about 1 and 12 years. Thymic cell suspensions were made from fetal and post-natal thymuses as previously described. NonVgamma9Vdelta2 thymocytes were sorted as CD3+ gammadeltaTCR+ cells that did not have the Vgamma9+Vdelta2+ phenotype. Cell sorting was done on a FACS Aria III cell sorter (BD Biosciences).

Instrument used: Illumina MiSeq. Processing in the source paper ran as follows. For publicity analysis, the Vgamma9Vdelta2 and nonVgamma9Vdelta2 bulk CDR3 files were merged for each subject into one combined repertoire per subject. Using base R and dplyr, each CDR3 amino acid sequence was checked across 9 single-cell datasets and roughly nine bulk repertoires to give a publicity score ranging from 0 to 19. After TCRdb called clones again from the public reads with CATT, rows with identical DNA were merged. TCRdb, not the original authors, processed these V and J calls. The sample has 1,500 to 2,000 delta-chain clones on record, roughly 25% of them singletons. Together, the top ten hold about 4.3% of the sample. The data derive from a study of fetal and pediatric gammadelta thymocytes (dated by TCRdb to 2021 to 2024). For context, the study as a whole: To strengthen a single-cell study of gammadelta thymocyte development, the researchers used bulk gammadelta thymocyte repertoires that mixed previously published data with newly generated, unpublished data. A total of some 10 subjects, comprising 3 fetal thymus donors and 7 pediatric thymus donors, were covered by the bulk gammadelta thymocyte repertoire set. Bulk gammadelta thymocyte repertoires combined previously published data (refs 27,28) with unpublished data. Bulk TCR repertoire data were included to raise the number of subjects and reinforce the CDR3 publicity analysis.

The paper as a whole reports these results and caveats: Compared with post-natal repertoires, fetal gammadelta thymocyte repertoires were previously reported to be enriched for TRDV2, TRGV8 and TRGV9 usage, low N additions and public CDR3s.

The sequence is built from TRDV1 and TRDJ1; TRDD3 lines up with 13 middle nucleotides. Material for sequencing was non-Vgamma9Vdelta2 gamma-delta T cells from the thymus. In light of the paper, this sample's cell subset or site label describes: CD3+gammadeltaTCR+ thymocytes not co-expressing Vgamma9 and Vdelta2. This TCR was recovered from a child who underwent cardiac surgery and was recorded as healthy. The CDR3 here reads CALGASYFPTGGYATTDKLIF. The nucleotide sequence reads TGTGCTCTTGGGGCTTCCTACTTCCCTACTGGGGGATACGCGACCACCGATAAACTCATCTTT.